Sequencing of this T cell receptor (beta chain) was carried out in a study of spatial heterogeneity in lung cancer. Overall study context: A consistent excess of beta-chain over alpha-chain sequences was detected. There were, on average, more than 9.5 raw-read appearances for each unique TCR and UMI combination.

Time point meaning: sample taken at primary tumor resection. Whole RNA, which was extracted from tumor, nontumor lung tissue or frozen PBMC, was sequenced without any cell sorting. Samples were obtained from roughly 65 donors, all untreated early-stage non-small cell lung cancer patients. CDR3 length: 14 amino acids. In germline, CDR1 is MNHEY, CDR2 SVGAGI. V was cut by 1 base and J by 4 bases, with 10 bases left in between. By sample fraction, this clonotype is medium-sized. Via MiXCR, TCRdb re-called the 5' RACE reads, giving one row per CDR3 protein. The table lists 5,500 to 7,500 distinct CDR3 sequences, roughly 3.8% of them singletons.

The sample was normal lung tissue next to the tumor, taken at surgery. The rearrangement joins TRBV6-5 to TRBJ2-5, with D possibly being TRBD1 or TRBD2 (6 bases each). The receptor comes from a female donor with early-stage non-small cell lung cancer. The CDR3 nucleotides read TGTGCCAGCAGTTACTATGGAGGGGGAGAGACCCAGTACTTC. Its translation is CASSYYGGGETQYF.